Shown below are 12 T cell receptor beta chains from a single sample sequenced in a study of blood T cells in healthy people across ages. A sample-barcoded 5' primer and a J-beta primer mix were used in a second PCR of roughly 7 to 12 cycles. TCRdb processed the 5' RACE reads anew with MiXCR; each CDR3 protein has one entry. In the table there are 1.5 million to 2 million distinct CDR3 sequences, about 31% of which are singletons. Source material: blood. The receptor source for this set is a young woman in good health.

V gene TRBV11-3 combines with J gene TRBJ2-1; 10 bases fit TRBD2. This CDR3 is built from 17 residues. Trimming took 0 bases from V and 6 from J; bases not matched to a gene: 8. CDR1 SGHNT and CDR2 YENEEA come from the germline V gene. As DNA, the CDR3 is TGTGCCAGCAGCTTAGAGATGGCCCTAGCGGGGGTCAATGAGCAGTTCTTC. This sequence encodes CASSLEMALAGVNEQFF.

This clonotype was counted a single time. The V and J genes are TRBV20-1 and TRBJ2-5; D remains unclear. This CDR3 spans 12 amino acids. V was shortened by 1 base and J by 5 bases, with 8 bases between the two germline ends. Germline values: CDR1 DFQATT, CDR2 SNEGSKA (reference sequence). The CDR3 DNA follows: TGCAGTGCTAGAGGCAGGTCGGAGACCCAGTACTTC. It codes for CSARGRSETQYF.

V gene TRBV27 combines with J gene TRBJ1-1, with a possible D match to TRBD1 (5 bases). Germline V gene lookup returns CDR1 MNHEY and CDR2 SMNVEV (reference sequence). The CDR3 runs 13 residues. Between the trimmed V and J ends, which lost 5 bases and 4 bases, there was a span of 11 bases. The CDR3 here is CASSPDGTTEAFF. CDR3 sequence (DNA): TGTGCCAGCAGTCCCGACGGGACCACTGAAGCTTTCTTT.

This clonotype has more than one count but fewer than ten. V gene TRBV20-1 combines with J gene TRBJ2-6; D perhaps matches TRBD2 (6 bases). The V gene lost 5 bases and the J gene lost 1 base, with 12 bases spanning the gap. Germline V CDR1 and CDR2: DFQATT, SNEGSKA (reference sequence). The CDR3 has 15 residues. CDR3: CSADNAGSGANVLTF. The DNA of the CDR3 is TGCAGTGCTGACAACGCGGGGTCTGGGGCCAACGTCCTGACTTTC.

The J gene is TRBJ1-1, the V gene TRBV6-5; D uncertain. Trimming took off 0 bases at V and 1 base at J, with 21 bases between the two ends. This CDR3 has 19 amino acids. Germline values: CDR1 MNHEY, CDR2 SVGAGI. This chain's CDR3 is CASSYSSRGGMRWNTEAFF. CDR3 coding DNA: TGTGCCAGCAGTTACTCGAGCCGGGGTGGAATGAGGTGGAACACTGAAGCTTTCTTT.

This clonotype was seen more than once but under ten times. An end of the junction differs from the germline gene, which may be a read error. This sequence joins TRBV7-9 and TRBJ2-7; TRBD1 agrees at 7 bases. Germline V gene sequence: CDR1 SEHNR, CDR2 FQNEAQ (reference sequence). CDR3 length: 16 amino acids. The CDR3 sequence: CASSLYGRGNLYGQYF. The DNA of the CDR3 is TGTGCCAGCAGCTTATACGGCAGGGGGAACCTCTACGGGCAGTACTTC.

The CDR3, as DNA: TGTGCCAGCACCCTAGCGGGGGGAACCTCCTACGAGCAGTACTTC. It translates to CASTLAGGTSYEQYF. The V gene is TRBV6-6, the J gene TRBJ2-7; 11 bases align to TRBD2. Germline CDR1 and CDR2: MNHNY and SVGAGI (reference sequence). J was trimmed by 0 bases and V by 7 bases; bases with no gene match: 5. This CDR3 is 15 amino acids long.

The rearrangement links TRBV7-8 to TRBJ2-3, with 10 nucleotides matching TRBD1. Germline trimming cut 6 bases from V and 6 bases from J; bases unmatched to any gene: 9. Germline V gene lookup returns CDR1 SGHVS and CDR2 FQNEAQ. This CDR3 spans 15 amino acids. In DNA form, the CDR3 reads TGTGCCAGCAGATCCCGGGACAGGGGTTGTGATACGCAGTATTTT. This encodes CASRSRDRGCDTQYF.

This clonotype was detected ten times or more. V gene TRBV6-1 combines with J gene TRBJ2-5; no reliable D call. The germline V gene encodes CDR1 MNHNS and CDR2 SASEGT. This CDR3 comprises 14 residues. Between the trimmed V and J ends, which lost 10 bases and 7 bases, there was a span of 22 bases. In DNA, the CDR3 is TGTGCCACCGCGGCCCTAGGACCATCCGTGACCCAGTACTTC. Protein product: CATAALGPSVTQYF.

The CDR3 DNA reads TGTGCCAGCAGCGAGACAGGGCTAAGTAACGAGCAGTACTTC. It encodes CASSETGLSNEQYF. The V and J genes are TRBV6-6 and TRBJ2-7, with 7 nucleotides matching TRBD1. This CDR3 has 14 residues. The germline CDR1 and CDR2 sequences are MNHNY and SVGAGI (reference sequence). The V segment lost 6 bases and the J segment 5 bases; nucleotides outside the gene matches: 10.

About this clonotype: The germline gene is not matched at one end of the junction; a read error may be the cause. The CDR3 reads CSAGDVRDASYEQYF. The CDR3 nucleotides read TGCAGTGCTGGAGATGTAAGGGACGCCTCCTACGAGCAGTACTTC. This chain connects TRBV20-1 to TRBJ2-7, with D perhaps matching TRBD1 or TRBD2 (5 bases each). This CDR3 is 15 amino acids long. Germline CDR1 and CDR2: DFQATT and SNEGSKA (reference sequence).

This clonotype has more than one count but fewer than ten. The chain links TRBV27 to TRBJ2-2, with D perhaps TRBD2 (6 bases). CDR3 length: 16 residues. The V end lost 6 bases, the J end lost 2 bases, and 16 bases lay between the germline ends. In germline, CDR1 is MNHEY, CDR2 SMNVEV (reference sequence). The CDR3 sequence: CASRGEETHNTGELFF. The CDR3 DNA reads as TGTGCCAGCAGGGGGGAGGAGACACACAACACCGGGGAGCTGTTTTTT.